Detailed here is one T cell receptor (beta chain). This entry comes from a study of blood T cell repertoires in COVID-19. About the study: Researchers got acute and convalescent COVID-19 samples from the United States, Italy and Spain.

The CDR3 has 16 amino acids. CDR1 is SGDLS, CDR2 YYNGEE, per germline. Trimming cost V 3 bases and J 4 bases, with 17 bases left between them. Per the original methods: Reference gene primer amplification gave estimated nucleated cell counts. Assay: immunoSEQ multiplex PCR; the TCRdb copy retains only in-frame clones and omits some. That table is the source of V, J and clone size, and D and trimming were worked out from the DNA. The sample shows a few hundred thousand clones, 82% of them seen only once. The sample was peripheral blood. V gene TRBV9 combines with J gene TRBJ2-1; D possibly corresponds to TRBD2 (7 bases). The sequence came from a woman between 18 and 30 years old with acute or convalescent COVID-19. CDR3: CASSAVIGGRYNEQFF. In DNA, the CDR3 is TGTGCCAGCAGCGCGGTGATCGGGGGGCGATACAATGAGCAGTTCTTC. Full variable domain (rest looked up from reference TRBV9 and TRBJ2-1): DSGVTQTPKHLITATGQRVTLRCSPRSGDLSVYWYQQSLDQGLQFLIQYYNGEERAKGNILERFSAQQFPDLHSELNLSSLELGDSALYFCASSAVIGGRYNEQFFGPGTRLTVL.